The entry below describes one TCR beta chain. These data come from a study of blood T cell repertoires in COVID-19. Whole-study context: In each case, the material was cDNA or gDNA derived from T cells, B-cell-depleted T cells, or PBMCs.

Authors' data handling: Estimates of nucleated cell counts were drawn from the amplification of reference gene primers. Data came from immunoSEQ multiplex PCR; TCRdb stores just in-frame clones and leaves some out. That table gives V, J and clone size, and the DNA gave D and trimming. The repertoire consists of about 87,000 clones, with about 90% occurring once and the leading ten covering roughly 10%. The J segment lost 2 bases and the V segment lost 4 bases, leaving 20 bases of the junction unmatched. CDR1 SGHRS and CDR2 YFSETQ come from the germline V gene. The CDR3 loop spans 20 amino acids. The sample was peripheral blood. The clonotype originates from an elderly man with acute or convalescent COVID-19. The chain combines TRBV5-1 with TRBJ2-1; TRBD1 matches at 8 bases. In DNA, the CDR3 is TGCGCCAGCAGCCCTGCCTTCACCCACCTGACAGGGGCGGCCTACAATGAGCAGTTCTTC. Translation: CASSPAFTHLTGAAYNEQFF.